The 6 T cell receptor beta chains presented below share a single source sample, sequenced in a study of CD4 T cells in relation to SARS-CoV-2 and coronaviruses. The assay was immunoSEQ multiplex PCR, and TCRdb's table has in-frame clones only and misses some. There are 9,500 to 15,000 clones in the sample; 69% occur only once, and approximately 7.5% lies in the top ten. Unexposed donor CD4+ T cells date from about 2011-2018, before the COVID-19 pandemic. After less than 11 days of culture, CD4+ T cells were isolated. Antigen specificity for these receptors is unknown. The sequenced sample was CD4+ T cells from PBMCs, cultured in vitro. The receptor set was obtained from a human donor in good health.

The chain has TRBV12-5 and TRBJ1-5; 7 nucleotides agree with TRBD1. CDR3 length equals 15 residues. V was pared by 7 bases and J by 0 bases, with 6 bases of the junction left unmatched. In germline, CDR1 is LGHNT, CDR2 FRNRAP. The CDR3 protein is CASAVGQVSNQPQHF. DNA for the CDR3: TGTGCTAGTGCCGTAGGACAGGTTAGCAATCAGCCCCAGCATTTT. The full variable domain, completed using reference TRBV12-5 and TRBJ1-5, is DARVTQTPRHKVTEMGQEVTMRCQPILGHNTVFWYRQTMMQGLELLAYFRNRAPLDDSGMPKDRFSAEMPDATLATLKIQPSEPRDSAVYFCASAVGQVSNQPQHFGDGTRLSIL.

DNA for the CDR3: TGTGCCAGCAGCCGCCTGACAGGAACGTCTCACGAGCAGTACTTC. This sequence encodes CASSRLTGTSHEQYF. The chain couples TRBV28 to TRBJ2-7; tentative D call: TRBD1 (6 bases). The CDR3 covers 15 residues. Germline loops: CDR1 MDHEN, CDR2 SYDVKM. V was shortened by 6 bases and J by 5 bases, with 20 bases between the two germline ends.

V and J are TRBV6-5 and TRBJ2-1; D is ambiguous. CDR1 and CDR2 from the germline V gene are MNHEY and SVGAGI. The V and J ends lost 5 bases and 7 bases respectively, with 12 bases between them. This CDR3 spans 13 amino acids. The CDR3 here is CASSRDGLNEQFF. The CDR3 bases are TGTGCCAGCAGTCGAGATGGGCTTAATGAGCAGTTCTTC.

The V and J genes are TRBV5-1 and TRBJ2-1; D is perhaps TRBD1 (6 bases). CDR1 and CDR2 from the germline V gene are SGHRS and YFSETQ. This CDR3 contains 12 residues. With 0 bases removed from V and 15 bases from J, the gap between germline ends came to 13 bases. The chain's CDR3 is CASSLVQDSWFF. The DNA of the CDR3 is TGCGCCAGCAGCTTGGTCCAGGACAGTTGGTTCTTC.

The V gene is TRBV5-1, the J gene TRBJ2-7; 9 nucleotides align to TRBD2. V gave up 0 bases and J gave up 3 bases; unmatched junction bases: 7. This CDR3 comprises 16 residues. Germline values: CDR1 SGHRS, CDR2 YFSETQ. CDR3 sequence: CASSLDSGSVGYEQYF. The DNA of the CDR3 is TGCGCCAGCAGCTTGGATAGCGGGAGTGTAGGCTACGAGCAGTACTTC.

V gene TRBV7-3 combines with J gene TRBJ1-2, with 9 bases matching TRBD1. V lost 5 bases to trimming and J lost 2 bases; unmatched junction nucleotides: 9. CDR1 is SGHTA, CDR2 FQGTGA, per germline. The CDR3 spans 16 residues. The CDR3 region has the DNA TGTGCCAGCAGCCCTAGGGGCGGGACAGGGAACTATGGCTACACCTTC. This translates into CASSPRGGTGNYGYTF. Supplemented by reference TRBV7-3 and TRBJ1-2, the full variable domain reads GAGVSQTPSNKVTEKGKYVELRCDPISGHTALYWYRQSLGQGPEFLIYFQGTGAADDSGLPNDRFFAVRPEGSVSTLKIQRTERGDSAVYLCASSPRGGTGNYGYTFGSGTRLTVV.